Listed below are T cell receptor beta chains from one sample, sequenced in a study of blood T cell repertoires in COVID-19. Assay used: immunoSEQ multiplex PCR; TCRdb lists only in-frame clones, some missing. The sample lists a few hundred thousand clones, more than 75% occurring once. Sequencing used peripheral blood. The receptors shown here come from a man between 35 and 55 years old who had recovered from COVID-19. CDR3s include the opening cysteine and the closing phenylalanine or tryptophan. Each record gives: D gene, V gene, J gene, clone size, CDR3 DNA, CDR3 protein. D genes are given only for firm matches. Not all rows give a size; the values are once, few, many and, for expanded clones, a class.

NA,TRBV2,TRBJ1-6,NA,TGTGCCAGCAGCGCACGGGGGATTAATTCACCCCTCCACTTT,CASSARGINSPLHF
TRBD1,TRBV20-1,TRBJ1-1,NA,TGCAGTGCTGCGGAACAGGGGGTAGCTTTCTTT,CSAAEQGVAFF
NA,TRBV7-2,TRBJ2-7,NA,TGTGCCAGCAGCTTAAGATCTTCTCGGTACGAGCAGTACTTC,CASSLRSSRYEQYF
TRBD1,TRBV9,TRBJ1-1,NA,TGTGCCAGCAGTGAACAGGGGTTCGGCGGGAACACTGAAGCTTTCTTT,CASSEQGFGGNTEAFF
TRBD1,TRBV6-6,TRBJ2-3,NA,TGTGCCAGCAGTTACTTTTCAGGGGGTCCCTTGGATACGCAGTATTTT,CASSYFSGGPLDTQYF
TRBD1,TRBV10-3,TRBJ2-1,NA,TGTGCCATCAGTCGGGACAGGGAGGAGGAGCAGTTCTTC,CAISRDREEEQFF
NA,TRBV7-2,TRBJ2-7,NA,TGTGCCAGCAGCGGGGGGGCCTCCTACGAGCAGTACTTC,CASSGGASYEQYF
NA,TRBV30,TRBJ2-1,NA,TGTGCCTGGAGTGGGCTTTCCTACAATGAGCAGTTCTTC,CAWSGLSYNEQFF
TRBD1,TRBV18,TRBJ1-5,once,TGTGCCAGCTCACCACGAGCCCCGGGACAGGGGGCTCTCCAGCCCCAGCATTTT,CASSPRAPGQGALQPQHF
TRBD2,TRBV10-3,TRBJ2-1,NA,TGTGCCATCTTTAGCGGGAGGTTTTTGGGTGAGCAGTTCTTC,CAIFSGRFLGEQFF
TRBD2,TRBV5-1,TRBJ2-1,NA,TGCGCCAGCAGCCCCGGACTAGCGGACTACAATGAGCAGTTCTTC,CASSPGLADYNEQFF
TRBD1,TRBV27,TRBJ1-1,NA,TGTGCCAGCAGTTCGGCCAAGACAGGGCCAGGCGCTGAAGCTTTCTTT,CASSSAKTGPGAEAFF
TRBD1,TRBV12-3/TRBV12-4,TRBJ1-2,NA,TGTGCCAGCAGGGGACAGGGGGCGCGGGGCTACACCTTC,CASRGQGARGYTF
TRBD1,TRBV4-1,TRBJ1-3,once,TGCGCCAGCAGCCAAACCCGGGACAGGGCTAACTCTGGAAACACCATATATTTT,CASSQTRDRANSGNTIYF
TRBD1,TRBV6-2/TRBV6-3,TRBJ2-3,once,TGTGCCAGCAGTTATCTCAGGGGGACGGCAACGGGAGATACGCAGTATTTT,CASSYLRGTATGDTQYF
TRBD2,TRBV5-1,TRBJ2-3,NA,TGCGCCAGCAGCTCCGTGGGCGGGAGTATAGATACGCAGTATTTT,CASSSVGGSIDTQYF
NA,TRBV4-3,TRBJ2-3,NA,TGCGCCAGCAGCCAAGATAGTTACACGCAGTATTTT,CASSQDSYTQYF
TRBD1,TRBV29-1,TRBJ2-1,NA,TGCAGCGTTGAAGGGACAGGGAGCTACAATGAGCAGTTCTTC,CSVEGTGSYNEQFF
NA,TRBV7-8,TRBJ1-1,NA,TGTGCCAGCAGCTCTGGCGGGGTGTTGAACACTGAAGCTTTCTTT,CASSSGGVLNTEAFF
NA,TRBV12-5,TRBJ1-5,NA,TGTGCTAGCAGTGATCGGGGGAGTAACAATGGCAATCAGCCCCAGCATTTT,CASSDRGSNNGNQPQHF
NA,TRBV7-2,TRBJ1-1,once,TGTGCCAGCAGCTCCCGGGCGGGGATGGCTGAAGCTTTCTTT,CASSSRAGMAEAFF
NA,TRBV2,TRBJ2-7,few,TGTGCCAGCTCCGCCTACGAGCAGTACTTC,CASSAYEQYF
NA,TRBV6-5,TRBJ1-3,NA,TGTGCCAGCTCAAGGAGCTCTGGAAACACCATATATTTT,CASSRSSGNTIYF
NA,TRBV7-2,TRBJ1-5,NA,TGTGCCAGCAGCTTAGGAGGCAGCGGATATAGCAATCAGCCCCAGCATTTT,CASSLGGSGYSNQPQHF
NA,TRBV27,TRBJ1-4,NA,TGTGCCATCGTGACAGTTACTAATGAAAAACTGTTTTTT,CAIVTVTNEKLFF
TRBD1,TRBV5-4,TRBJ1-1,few,TGTGCCAGCAGCTTTGACAGGGGGCGGAACACTGAAGCTTTCTTT,CASSFDRGRNTEAFF